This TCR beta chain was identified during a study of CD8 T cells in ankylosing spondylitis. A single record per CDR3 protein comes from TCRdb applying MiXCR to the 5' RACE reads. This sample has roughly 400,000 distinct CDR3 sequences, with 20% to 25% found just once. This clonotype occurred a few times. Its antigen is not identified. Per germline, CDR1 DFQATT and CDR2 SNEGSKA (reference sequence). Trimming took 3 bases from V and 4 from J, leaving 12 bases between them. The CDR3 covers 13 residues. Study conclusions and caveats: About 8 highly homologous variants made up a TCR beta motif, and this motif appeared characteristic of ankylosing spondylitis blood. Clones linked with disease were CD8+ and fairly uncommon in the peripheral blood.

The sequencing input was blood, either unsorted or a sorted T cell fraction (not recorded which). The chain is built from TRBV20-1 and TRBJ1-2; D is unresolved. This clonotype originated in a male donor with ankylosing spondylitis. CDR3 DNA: TGCAGTGCTAGGCGGAGGGAGACCTATGGCTACACCTTC. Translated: CSARRRETYGYTF.